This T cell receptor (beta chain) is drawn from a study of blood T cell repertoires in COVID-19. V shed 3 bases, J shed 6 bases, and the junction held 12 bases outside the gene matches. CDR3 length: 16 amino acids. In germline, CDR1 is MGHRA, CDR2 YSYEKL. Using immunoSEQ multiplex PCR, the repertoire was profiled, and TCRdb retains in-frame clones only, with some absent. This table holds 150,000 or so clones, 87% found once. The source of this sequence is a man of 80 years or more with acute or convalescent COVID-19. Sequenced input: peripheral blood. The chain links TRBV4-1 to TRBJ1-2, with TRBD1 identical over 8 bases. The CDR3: CASSQGRGQGIDGYTF. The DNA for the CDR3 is TGCGCCAGCAGCCAGGGGCGAGGACAGGGAATTGATGGCTACACCTTC.